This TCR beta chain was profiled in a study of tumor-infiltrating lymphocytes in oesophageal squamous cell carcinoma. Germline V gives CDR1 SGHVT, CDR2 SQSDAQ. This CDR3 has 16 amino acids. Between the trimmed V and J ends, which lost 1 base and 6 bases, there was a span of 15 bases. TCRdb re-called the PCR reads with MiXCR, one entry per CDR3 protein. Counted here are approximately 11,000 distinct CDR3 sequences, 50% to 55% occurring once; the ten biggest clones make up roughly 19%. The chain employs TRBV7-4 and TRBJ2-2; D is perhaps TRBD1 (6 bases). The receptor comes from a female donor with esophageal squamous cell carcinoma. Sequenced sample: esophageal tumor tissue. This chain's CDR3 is CASSLVGGIGSGELFF. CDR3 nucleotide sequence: TGTGCCAGCAGCTTAGTTGGGGGCATCGGTTCCGGGGAGCTGTTTTTT. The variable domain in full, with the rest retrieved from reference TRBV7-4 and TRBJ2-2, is GAGVSQSPRYKVAKRGRDVALRCDSISGHVTLYWYRQTLGQGSEVLTYSQSDAQRDKSGRPSGRFSAERPERSVSTLKIQRTEQGDSAVYLCASSLVGGIGSGELFFGEGSRLTVL.